The sequence of this TCR beta chain was determined in a study of radiotherapy plus CTLA-4 blockade in lung cancer. In the study overall: Disease control was seen in about 30% of patients, objective responses in 18%. General study points: The best predictor of response was reported to be early blood T cell clone dynamics, with interferon-beta.

V shed 0 bases and J shed 8 bases, with 13 bases lying between them. This CDR3 spans 15 amino acids. Germline loops: CDR1 LNHNV, CDR2 YYDKDF (reference sequence). For this clone: Its antigen is not known.

The assay was immunoSEQ multiplex PCR, and TCRdb's table has in-frame clones only and misses some. The data show 55,000 to 80,000 clones, 70% to 85% seen once. This chain links TRBV15 with TRBJ1-4; D might be TRBD1 (5 bases). Sequencing was performed on peripheral blood, taken from a patient treated with radiotherapy plus ipilimumab. The sequence was collected from a human donor with non-small cell lung cancer who had a complete response to radiotherapy plus ipilimumab. The chain's CDR3 is CATSRDGGEREKLFF. The CDR3 bases are TGTGCCACCAGCAGAGATGGGGGGGAACGAGAAAAACTGTTTTTT.